This entry features one T cell receptor (beta chain) sequence. Antigen specificity is unknown. The entry originates in a study of T cell responses to AZD1222 COVID-19 vaccine. General study findings and limits: Donors were chiefly white British, with a greater number of females, and clonal diversity was perhaps underestimated.

Generated by immunoSEQ multiplex PCR, the TCRdb table keeps only in-frame clones and is missing some. The table has about 150,000 clones, approximately 88% seen once. From germline, CDR1 is SGHRS and CDR2 YFSETQ. Trimming left V 2 bases short and J 4 bases short, with 11 bases between. This CDR3 comprises 14 residues. This chain joins TRBV5-1 and TRBJ2-3; D is possibly TRBD1 or TRBD2 (5 bases each). This receptor was obtained from an adult in good health. The sequences come from peripheral blood, collected on day 0 of MenACWY control vaccination. The CDR3 loop is CASSFIEGPDTQYF. In DNA form, the CDR3 reads TGCGCCAGCAGCTTTATCGAGGGGCCAGATACGCAGTATTTT.